These 20 T cell receptor beta chains were sequenced from one sample in a study of cytomegalovirus exposure and HLA in healthy donors. Data came from immunoSEQ multiplex PCR; TCRdb stores just in-frame clones and leaves some out. The data contain about 140,000 clones, 80% to 90% of them seen just once; the ten biggest clones take up approximately 7.5%. Sequenced sample: PBMCs. The receptors stem from a woman aged 18-29 years in good health and CMV-seropositive.

The chain is built from TRBV10-3 and TRBJ1-2, with D uncertain. Germline loops: CDR1 ENHRY, CDR2 SYGVKD. With 0 bases removed from V and 1 base from J, the gap between germline ends came to 12 bases. The CDR3 has 16 residues. CDR3 sequence reads: CAISESTGTYNYGYTF. CDR3 DNA: TGTGCCATCAGTGAGTCGACGGGAACTTATAACTATGGCTACACCTTC.

The table lists this clone with a count of one. The J gene is TRBJ1-6, the V gene TRBV15; D is unresolved. The CDR3 is made up of 13 amino acids. Deletions cut 3 bases from V and 6 bases from J, with 6 bases between. Germline V gene lookup returns CDR1 LNHNV and CDR2 YYDKDF (reference sequence). The CDR3 region is CATSSEGNSPLHF. As DNA, the CDR3 is TGTGCCACCAGCAGTGAGGGTAATTCACCCCTCCACTTT.

This chain joins TRBV30 and TRBJ2-7; the match to TRBD2 covers 8 bases. The CDR3 is 13 amino acids. The V and J ends lost 7 bases and 1 base, in that order; junction bases with no gene match: 6. Looked up from germline, CDR1 is GTSNPN and CDR2 is SVGIG (reference sequence). CDR3 sequence: CAYRVAGSYEQYF. DNA of the CDR3: TGTGCCTACAGAGTAGCGGGGTCCTACGAGCAGTACTTC.

This clone was detected a few times. The chain carries TRBV6-1 and TRBJ2-3, with TRBD1 matching over 8 bases. V shed 3 bases, J shed 5 bases, and the junction held 10 bases outside the gene matches. Per germline, CDR1 MNHNS and CDR2 SASEGT. This CDR3 region has 16 residues. CDR3 nucleotides: TGTGCCAGCAGTGAGGTAGATGCAGGGGGCAAAGATACGCAGTATTTT. Protein: CASSEVDAGGKDTQYF.

Here the CDR3 DNA reads TGTGCTACCGGTCCCTCTGACACCATATATTTT. Translating gives CATGPSDTIYF. V usage is TRBV7-7 and J usage is TRBJ1-3; D not resolved. CDR1 SSHAT and CDR2 FNYEAQ come from the germline V gene (reference sequence). The CDR3 is made up of 11 amino acids.

This clone was found a few times. The V gene is TRBV6-1, the J gene TRBJ2-1, with 9 bases matching TRBD2. CDR1 and CDR2 (germline): MNHNS, SASEGT. V shed 3 bases, J shed 4 bases, and the junction held 7 bases outside the gene matches. This CDR3 region has 16 residues. CDR3 protein: CASSDPASGMYNEQFF. The CDR3 bases are TGTGCCAGCAGTGACCCGGCTAGCGGGATGTACAATGAGCAGTTCTTC.

The CDR3 protein is CASSFGQGGGGAFF. As DNA, the CDR3 is TGCGCCAGCAGCTTCGGACAGGGGGGTGGTGGGGCTTTCTTT. The V and J genes are TRBV5-1 and TRBJ1-1, with 10 bases that match TRBD1. The CDR3 spans 14 residues. Trimming at V came to 2 bases and at J to 11 bases, leaving 9 bases not matched to a gene. The V gene's germline CDR1 is SGHRS and CDR2 YFSETQ.

The chain employs TRBV5-1 and TRBJ2-1, with D maybe TRBD2 (7 bases). CDR1 is SGHRS and CDR2 is YFSETQ in the germline V gene. V lost 6 bases, J lost 0 bases, and 13 bases lay in between. There are 15 residues in the CDR3. CDR3 in DNA: TGCGCCAGCAAGGAAGGGGGGGTCTCCTACAATGAGCAGTTCTTC. Encoded protein: CASKEGGVSYNEQFF.

The rearrangement uses TRBV27 and TRBJ1-2; possibly TRBD1 for D (6 bases). CDR1 is MNHEY, CDR2 SMNVEV, per germline (reference sequence). Trimming pared 5 bases from V and 7 bases from J, leaving 14 bases between. The CDR3 runs to 13 residues. CDR3 loop: CASSPQGRGGYTF. CDR3 nucleotides: TGTGCCAGCAGTCCACAGGGCAGGGGTGGCTACACCTTC.

This chain uses TRBV4-1 with TRBJ2-7; 8 bases match TRBD1. The CDR3 runs to 14 residues. After removal of 4 bases from V and 3 bases from J, the junction contained 5 bases not matched to a gene. Germline V CDR1 and CDR2: MGHRA, YSYEKL. As DNA, the CDR3 is TGCGCCAGCAGCCTCCAGGACAGGGTCTACGAGCAGTACTTC. Amino acid sequence: CASSLQDRVYEQYF.

The chain recombines TRBV28 with TRBJ1-1, with D perhaps matching TRBD1 (5 bases). The germline CDR1 and CDR2 sequences are MDHEN and SYDVKM. Trimming pared 3 bases from V and 10 bases from J, leaving 12 bases between. This CDR3 is 12 amino acids long. In nucleotides, the CDR3 is TGTGCCAGCAGTTTCTTGGGGGGTGCAGCTTTCTTT. This translates into CASSFLGGAAFF. The full variable domain, with the rest looked up from reference TRBV28 and TRBJ1-1, is DVKVTQSSRYLVKRTGEKVFLECVQDMDHENMFWYRQDPGLGLRLIYFSYDVKMKEKGDIPEGYSVSREKKERFSLILESASTNQTSMYLCASSFLGGAAFFGQGTRLTVV.

This chain uses TRBV4-1 with TRBJ2-7, with 8 bases fitting TRBD1. Losses at the gene ends were 0 bases for V and 3 bases for J; bases not matched to a gene: 7. Germline lookup yields CDR1 MGHRA and CDR2 YSYEKL. The CDR3 runs 16 residues. CDR3 sequence: CASSQDPGQEYYEQYF. The DNA for the CDR3 is TGCGCCAGCAGCCAAGACCCGGGACAGGAGTACTACGAGCAGTACTTC.

This chain links TRBV5-4 with TRBJ2-4; TRBD1 agrees at 7 bases. In germline, CDR1 is SGHNT, CDR2 YYREEE (reference sequence). Trimming took 1 base from V and 8 from J; bases not matched to a gene: 3. The CDR3 length is 13 residues. Here the CDR3 reads CASSLSDRDIQYF. The CDR3 DNA follows: TGTGCCAGCAGCTTGAGTGACAGGGACATTCAGTACTTC.

V and J are TRBV28 and TRBJ1-6; TRBD1 matches at 7 bases. Germline-derived CDR1 and CDR2 are MDHEN and SYDVKM. This CDR3 is built from 15 residues. J was trimmed by 10 bases and V by 5 bases; bases with no gene match: 11. The CDR3 DNA reads TGTGCCAGCAGTAAGACTAGGGGGCCGGTCTCACCCCTCCACTTT. It is translated as CASSKTRGPVSPLHF.

The chain joins TRBV7-2 to TRBJ2-5; 7 bases align to TRBD1. There are 13 residues in the CDR3. The V segment lost 5 bases and the J segment 5 bases; nucleotides outside the gene matches: 5. Looked up from germline, CDR1 is SGHTA and CDR2 is FQGNSA. DNA for the CDR3: TGTGCCAGCAGCAAACAGGGGCGGGAGACCCAGTACTTC. The encoded protein is CASSKQGRETQYF.

The J gene is TRBJ1-4, the V gene TRBV30, with D unresolved. Germline assignment: CDR1 GTSNPN and CDR2 SVGIG (reference sequence). V was trimmed by 0 bases and J by 8 bases, leaving 7 bases between them. This CDR3 region has 12 residues. CDR3 sequence (DNA): TGTGCCTGGAGTGTGAGCAAGGAAAAACTGTTTTTT. This codes for CAWSVSKEKLFF.

The chain couples TRBV5-1 to TRBJ2-6; D gene unclear. The CDR3 is made up of 16 amino acids. Deletions cut 5 bases from V and 0 bases from J, with 12 bases between. Germline loops: CDR1 SGHRS, CDR2 YFSETQ. The CDR3 sequence is CASRSDPGSGANVLTF. CDR3 bases: TGCGCCAGCAGGTCTGACCCGGGCTCTGGGGCCAACGTCCTGACTTTC.

The chain links TRBV28 to TRBJ1-5, with 9 bases identical to TRBD1. V lost 10 bases to trimming and J lost 0 bases; unmatched junction nucleotides: 10. The CDR3 is made up of 16 amino acids. CDR1 is MDHEN and CDR2 is SYDVKM in the germline V gene. The CDR3 spells CATPGQGGNSNQPQHF. Here the CDR3 DNA reads TGTGCCACTCCGGGACAGGGAGGGAATAGCAATCAGCCCCAGCATTTT. The full variable domain, completed using reference TRBV28 and TRBJ1-5, is DVKVTQSSRYLVKRTGEKVFLECVQDMDHENMFWYRQDPGLGLRLIYFSYDVKMKEKGDIPEGYSVSREKKERFSLILESASTNQTSMYLCATPGQGGNSNQPQHFGDGTRLSIL.

J is TRBJ1-6 and V is TRBV25-1; TRBD1 aligns across 9 bases. Trimming at V came to 4 bases and at J to 7 bases, leaving 5 bases not matched to a gene. Looked up from germline, CDR1 is MGHDK and CDR2 is SYGVNS. The CDR3 is 15 amino acids. For the CDR3, the DNA is TGTGCCAGCAGTGCTGGACAGGGGAGGAATTCACCCCTCCACTTT. Encoded protein: CASSAGQGRNSPLHF.

As DNA, the CDR3 is TGTGCCAGCAGTTTCAGGGGGCGATTCTCTCCCGATACGCAGTATTTT. This gives the protein CASSFRGRFSPDTQYF. The V call is TRBV27, the J call TRBJ2-3; 8 positions match TRBD1. Germline V lookup: CDR1 MNHEY, CDR2 SMNVEV (reference sequence). The ends lost 3 bases at V and 6 bases at J; junction bases unmatched: 11. The CDR3 consists of 16 residues.